These 3 T cell receptor beta chains came from one sample sequenced in a study of T-cell memory formation after mild COVID-19. TCRdb ran MiXCR on the 5' RACE reads and lists one entry per CDR3 protein. Of hundreds of thousands of distinct CDR3 sequences in the sample, roughly a fifth were seen once. Input material: PBMCs or a T cell subset sorted from them (not recorded which). Every receptor here comes from an adult woman who had mild COVID-19 (a few samples of this study predate the infection). Cell type and time point are not known.

This chain connects TRBV3-1 to TRBJ1-1; possibly TRBD1 for D (5 bases). This CDR3 region has 12 residues. Germline CDR1 reads LGHDT; CDR2 reads YNNKEL (reference sequence). Deletions cut 3 bases from V and 5 bases from J, with 7 bases between. The CDR3 sequence: CASSHRETEAFF. CDR3 DNA sequence: TGTGCCAGCAGCCACAGGGAGACTGAAGCTTTCTTT.

CDR3 DNA sequence: TGTGCCAGCAGCTTACGACTAGCGGGATGGGGTATGGAGCAGTACTTC. This translates into CASSLRLAGWGMEQYF. This chain uses TRBV11-2 with TRBJ2-7; the match to TRBD2 covers 11 bases. Trimming removed 2 bases from V and 7 bases from J; junction bases left unmatched: 10. Germline V gives CDR1 SGHAT, CDR2 FQNNGV. This CDR3 is 16 amino acids long.

The chain uses TRBV11-2 and TRBJ2-5; D is ambiguous. Trimming took 1 base from V and 1 from J, leaving 10 bases between them. This CDR3 is 15 amino acids long. Germline V gene sequence: CDR1 SGHAT, CDR2 FQNNGV. The DNA for the CDR3 is TGTGCCAGCAGCTTAGGGGTCGTGGGCCAAGAGACCCAGTACTTC. As protein: CASSLGVVGQETQYF.